This T cell receptor (beta chain) was retrieved from a study of shared clonotypes between healthy human individuals. The germline gives CDR1 WNHNN, CDR2 SYGVQD (reference sequence). The CDR3 sequence is 18 residues long. V lost 6 bases, J lost 4 bases, and 24 bases lay in between. As concerns this clone: No antigen is known for it.

Study-level results: Researchers found naive subsets generally carried larger estimated richness than memory subsets. Only blood samples were collected, and tissue repertoires likely differ. Sequencing depth was expected to influence donor clonotype sharing. Four donors shared approximately 5% of their naive CD4 clonotypes.

Assay: immunoSEQ multiplex PCR; the TCRdb copy retains only in-frame clones and omits some. Among approximately 1,500,000 clones listed, around 98% were seen once. The sample was naive CD4+ T cells sorted from blood. Subset defined: CD45RA+ positively selected. This sequence was found in a man aged 25 to 40 in good health. The V and J genes are TRBV10-1 and TRBJ2-2; perhaps D is TRBD1 or TRBD2 (5 bases each). The CDR3 protein is CASSPYRDAPRGTGELFF. CDR3 nucleotides: TGCGCCAGCAGCCCATACCGGGACGCCCCACGCGGCACCGGGGAGCTGTTTTTT.